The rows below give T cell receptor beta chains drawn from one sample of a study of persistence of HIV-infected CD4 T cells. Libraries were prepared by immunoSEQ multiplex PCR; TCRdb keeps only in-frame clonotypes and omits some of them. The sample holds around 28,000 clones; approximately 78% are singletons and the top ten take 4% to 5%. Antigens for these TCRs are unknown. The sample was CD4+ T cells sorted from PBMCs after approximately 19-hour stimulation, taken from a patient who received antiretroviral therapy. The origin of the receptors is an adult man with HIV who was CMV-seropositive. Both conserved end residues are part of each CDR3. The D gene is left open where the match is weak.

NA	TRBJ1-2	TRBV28	CASTRKLPNGYTF
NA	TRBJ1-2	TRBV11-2	CASRKGGRYGYTF
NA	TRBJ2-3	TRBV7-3	CASSPGGTDTQYF
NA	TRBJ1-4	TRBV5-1	CASSLEGFGATNEKLFF
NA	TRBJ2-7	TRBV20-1	CSAARSNEQYF
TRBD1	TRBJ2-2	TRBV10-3	CAISMTGEAGELFF
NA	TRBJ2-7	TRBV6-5	CAARTNYEQYF
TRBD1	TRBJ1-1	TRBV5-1	CASSLSIGGRNEAFF
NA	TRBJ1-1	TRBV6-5	CASSDPLGTEAFF
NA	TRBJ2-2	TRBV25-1	CASSPLAETGELFF
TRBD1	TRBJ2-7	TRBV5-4	CASSKGQNYEQYF
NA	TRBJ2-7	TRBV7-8	CASSFSLSSYEQYF
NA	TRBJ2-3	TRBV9	CASSAHRDTTDTQYF
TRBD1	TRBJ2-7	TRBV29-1	CSVGDRGEQYF
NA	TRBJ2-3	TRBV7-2	CASRFLPVGALATDTQYF
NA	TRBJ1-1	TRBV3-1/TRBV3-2	CASTSTGTTEAFF
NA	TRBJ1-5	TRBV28	CASTFGQYSNQPQHF
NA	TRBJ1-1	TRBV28	CASRQATVNTEAFF
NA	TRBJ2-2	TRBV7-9	CASSLIVQVPRGELFF